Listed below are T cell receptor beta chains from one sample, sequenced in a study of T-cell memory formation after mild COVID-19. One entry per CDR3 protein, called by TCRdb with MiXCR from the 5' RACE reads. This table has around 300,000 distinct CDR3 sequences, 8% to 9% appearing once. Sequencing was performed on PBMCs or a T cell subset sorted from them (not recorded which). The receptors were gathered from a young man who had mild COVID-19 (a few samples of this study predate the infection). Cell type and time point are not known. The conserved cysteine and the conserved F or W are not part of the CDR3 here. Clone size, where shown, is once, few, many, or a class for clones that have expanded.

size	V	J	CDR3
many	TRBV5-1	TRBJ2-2	ASSLGLAGNTGELF
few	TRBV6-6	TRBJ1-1	ASRLTRMNTEAF
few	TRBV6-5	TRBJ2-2	ASSYLGGVNTGELF
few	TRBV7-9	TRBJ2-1	ASLKQDGEQF
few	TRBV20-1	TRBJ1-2	SARVRDRDYGYT
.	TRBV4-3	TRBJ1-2	ASTPSIVSATGGLFYGYT
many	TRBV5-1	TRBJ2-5	ASGTGLETQY
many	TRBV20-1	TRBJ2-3	SARDLRGLTDTQY
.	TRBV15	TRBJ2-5	ATSRRGGPQETQY
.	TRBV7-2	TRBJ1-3	ASSRAPQSISGNTIY
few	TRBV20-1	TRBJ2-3	SAHPGDSTDTQY
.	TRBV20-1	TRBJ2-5	SERRGGRQETQY
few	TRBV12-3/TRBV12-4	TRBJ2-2	ASSPGDRGPGELF
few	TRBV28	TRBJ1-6	ASSIPGHSYNSPLH
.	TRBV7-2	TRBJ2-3	ASSPKTGRVADTQY
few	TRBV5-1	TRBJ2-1	ASSLAGGWVDEQF
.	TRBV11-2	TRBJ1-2	ASGFPRFNGYT
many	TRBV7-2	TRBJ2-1	ASSLVGGYYNEQF
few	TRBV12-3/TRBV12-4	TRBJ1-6	ASKSGTGFGSPLH
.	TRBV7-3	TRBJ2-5	ASSLLGGAETQY
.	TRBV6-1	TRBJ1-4	ASRLRGDGREKLF
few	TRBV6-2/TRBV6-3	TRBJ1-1	ASTYPGEAGAF
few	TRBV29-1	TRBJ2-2	SAFHGELF
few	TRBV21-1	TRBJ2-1	ASSRLGQDNEQF
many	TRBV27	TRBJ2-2	ASSLSGNTGELF
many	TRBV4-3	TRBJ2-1	ASSQDRAGVTLF
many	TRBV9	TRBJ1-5	ASSVGQGGNQPQH
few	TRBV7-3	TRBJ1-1	ASSFTGAGEAF
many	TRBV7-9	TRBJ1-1	ASSLWTENTEAF
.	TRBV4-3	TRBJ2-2	ASSQLVGDTGELF
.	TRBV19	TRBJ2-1	ASENSGGAAYNEQF
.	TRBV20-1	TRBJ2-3	SARVLGAADTQY
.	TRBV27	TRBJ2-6	ASLDLSGANVLT
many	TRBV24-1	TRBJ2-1	ATSDARDSHGYNEQF
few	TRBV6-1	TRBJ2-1	ASRSGGDSNEQF
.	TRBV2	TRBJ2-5	ASMLRARLETQY
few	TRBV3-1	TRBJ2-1	ASSFRDSWGNEQF
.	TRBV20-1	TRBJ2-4	SASYTNADIQY
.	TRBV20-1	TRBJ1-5	SARRGGQEPQH
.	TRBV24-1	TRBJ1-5	ATSVGGADSAQH
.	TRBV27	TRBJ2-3	ASSLQGTQY
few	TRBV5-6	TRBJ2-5	ASSPTGSKDQETQY
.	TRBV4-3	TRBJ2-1	ASSQGVLGSSYNEQF
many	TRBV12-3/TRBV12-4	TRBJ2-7	ASSLQGDSYEQY
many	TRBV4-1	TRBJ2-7	ASSQGQGSSYEQY
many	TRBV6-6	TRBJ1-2	ASTPRPGRSGYT
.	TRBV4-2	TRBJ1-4	ASSQDGRPRNLF
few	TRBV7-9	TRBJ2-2	ASSRWRDYTGELF
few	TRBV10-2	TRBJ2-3	ASSVKGTDTQY
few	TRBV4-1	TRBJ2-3	ASSPAGMGTQY
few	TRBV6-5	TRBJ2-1	ASSPGGPAREQF
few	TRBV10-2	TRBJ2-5	ASSDAGGLQETQY
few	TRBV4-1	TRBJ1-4	ASSLDRGTNEKLF
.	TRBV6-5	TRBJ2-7	ASSFTGQGAYEQY
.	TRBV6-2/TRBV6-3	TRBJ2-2	ASRPVGLGFAGELF